Sequencing of this T cell receptor beta chain was carried out in a study of T cell responses to AZD1222 COVID-19 vaccine. Repertoires were generated with immunoSEQ multiplex PCR, while TCRdb's copy carries only in-frame clones and drops some. The table shows 65,000 to 95,000 clones, with roughly 85% occurring only once. The CDR3 is 11 residues long. CDR1 and CDR2 from the germline V gene are SGHTA and FQGNSA. V shed 3 bases and J shed 2 bases, with 0 bases lying between them. The receptor was isolated from an adult in good health. The V call is TRBV7-2, the J call TRBJ2-3; D is ambiguous. Sequencing used peripheral blood, obtained on day 0 of AZD1222 vaccination. CDR3 in amino acids: CASSFTDTQYF. The CDR3 DNA reads as TGTGCCAGCAGCTTCACAGATACGCAGTATTTT.